These 9 T cell receptor beta chains came from one sample sequenced in a study of T-cell reconstitution after alpha-beta-depleted transplantation in children. TCRbeta library preparation incorporated unique molecular identifiers. TCRdb ran MiXCR on the PCR reads and lists one entry per CDR3 protein. In the table there are around 960,000 distinct CDR3 sequences, about 31% of which are singletons. The starting material was PBMCs, mostly from graft donor cells, obtained 360 days after TCRalphabeta/CD19-depleted stem cell transplant. These receptors all stem from a boy in the first two years of life who had a stem cell transplant for SCID, so the T cells may come from the graft donor.

The chain uses TRBV29-1 and TRBJ1-3; D might be TRBD1 (5 bases). Trimming took off 4 bases at V and 0 bases at J, with 10 bases between the two ends. Germline CDR1 is SQVTM and CDR2 is ANQGSEA. This CDR3 contains 14 residues. This chain's CDR3 is CSVAEGTSGNTIYF. The CDR3 DNA is TGCAGCGTTGCGGAGGGGACCTCTGGAAACACCATATATTTT.

This chain connects TRBV24-1 to TRBJ1-1; the D gene is possibly TRBD1 (6 bases). This CDR3 has 16 residues. The V gene lost 12 bases and the J gene lost 1 base, with 23 bases spanning the gap. Germline-derived CDR1 and CDR2 are KGHDR and SFDVKD. The DNA for the CDR3 is TGTGCCTCCCGCCTCGTGGACAGAAACCCGAACACTGAAGCTTTCTTT. This sequence encodes CASRLVDRNPNTEAFF.

The chain is built from TRBV10-3 and TRBJ2-3, with 7 bases identical to TRBD1. From germline, CDR1 is ENHRY and CDR2 SYGVKD. The ends lost 10 bases at V and 0 bases at J; junction bases unmatched: 10. The CDR3 has 15 residues. CDR3 sequence: CASAGTALSTDTQYF. The CDR3 DNA is TGTGCCAGCGCTGGGACAGCTCTTAGCACAGATACGCAGTATTTT.

This sequence joins TRBV5-6 and TRBJ1-2; D is undetermined. With 0 bases removed from V and 7 bases from J, the gap between germline ends came to 10 bases. Germline V CDR1 and CDR2: SGHDT, YYEEEE. The CDR3 consists of 13 residues. CDR3 in amino acids: CASSLARLSGYTF. CDR3 sequence (DNA): TGTGCCAGCAGCTTGGCAAGGCTGAGTGGCTACACCTTC.

V usage is TRBV19 and J usage is TRBJ2-1, with 8 bases fitting TRBD2. V lost 4 bases to trimming and J lost 4 bases; unmatched junction nucleotides: 12. The CDR3 has 17 residues. CDR1 LNHDA and CDR2 SQIVND come from the germline V gene (reference sequence). CDR3 bases: TGTGCCAGTAGTAGGATAGGACTAGCCCTAGGGTACAATGAGCAGTTCTTC. Translation gives CASSRIGLALGYNEQFF. Full variable domain (rest looked up from reference TRBV19 and TRBJ2-1): DGGITQSPKYLFRKEGQNVTLSCEQNLNHDAMYWYRQDPGQGLRLIYYSQIVNDFQKGDIAEGYSVSREKKESFPLTVTSAQKNPTAFYLCASSRIGLALGYNEQFFGPGTRLTVL.

This chain joins TRBV27 and TRBJ2-5; D might be TRBD2 (6 bases). V was shortened by 1 base and J by 2 bases, with 11 bases between the two germline ends. The CDR3 consists of 15 residues. Germline lookup yields CDR1 MNHEY and CDR2 SMNVEV (reference sequence). In nucleotides, the CDR3 is TGTGCCAGCAGTTTATATCCGGGGGATCAAGAGACCCAGTACTTC. This codes for CASSLYPGDQETQYF.

This clonotype occurred a few times. The chain is built from TRBV4-2 and TRBJ2-3; TRBD2 matches 12 bases. V gave up 4 bases and J gave up 2 bases; unmatched junction bases: 7. Per the germline V gene, CDR1 is LGHNA and CDR2 is YNFKEQ. The CDR3 runs 17 residues. This CDR3 is CASSRMTSGGPTDTQYF. CDR3 nucleotides: TGTGCCAGCAGCCGCATGACTAGCGGGGGTCCCACAGATACGCAGTATTTT.

To note about this clonotype: One end of the junction varies from germline; a read error may be responsible. V gene TRBV18 combines with J gene TRBJ2-7, with D unresolved. Germline-derived CDR1 and CDR2 are KGHSH and LQKENI. This CDR3 comprises 12 residues. The CDR3 DNA sequence: TGCGCCAGCAGCCCATCGGACTACGAGCAGTACTTC. Protein sequence: CASSPSDYEQYF.

This clonotype was found many times. This CDR3 reads CASSLGGATNTGELFF. For the CDR3, the DNA is TGTGCCAGCAGCTTGGGGGGGGCGACGAACACCGGGGAGCTGTTTTTT. The chain combines TRBV5-6 with TRBJ2-2; D tentatively reads TRBD1 or TRBD2 (6 bases each). The CDR3 extends over 16 amino acids. With 0 bases removed from V and 0 bases from J, the gap between germline ends came to 9 bases. CDR1 and CDR2 (germline): SGHDT, YYEEEE.